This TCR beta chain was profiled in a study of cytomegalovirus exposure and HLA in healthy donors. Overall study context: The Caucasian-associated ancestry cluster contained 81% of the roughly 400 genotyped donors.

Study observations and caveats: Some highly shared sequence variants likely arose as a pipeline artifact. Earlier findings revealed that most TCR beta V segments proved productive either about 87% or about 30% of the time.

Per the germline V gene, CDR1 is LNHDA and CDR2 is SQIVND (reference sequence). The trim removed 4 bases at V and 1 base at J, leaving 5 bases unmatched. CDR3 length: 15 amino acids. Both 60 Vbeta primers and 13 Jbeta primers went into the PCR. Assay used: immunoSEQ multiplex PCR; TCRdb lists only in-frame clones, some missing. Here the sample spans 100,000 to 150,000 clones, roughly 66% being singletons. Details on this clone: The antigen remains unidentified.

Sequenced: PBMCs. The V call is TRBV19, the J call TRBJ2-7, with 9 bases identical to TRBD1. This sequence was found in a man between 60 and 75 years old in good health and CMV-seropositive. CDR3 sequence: CASSTTGGKSYEQYF. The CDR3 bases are TGTGCCAGTAGTACCACAGGGGGCAAGTCCTACGAGCAGTACTTC.